A single sample is the source of the 32 T cell receptor beta chains below, sequenced in a study of blood T cell repertoires in COVID-19. Clones were read by immunoSEQ multiplex PCR, and TCRdb kept only the in-frame ones, dropping some. In the table there are approximately 240,000 clones, about 88% of which are singletons. The sequenced sample consisted of peripheral blood. The receptors here all came from a woman aged 35 to 49 who had recovered from COVID-19.

This sequence joins TRBV6-2 or TRBV6-3 and TRBJ1-6; possibly TRBD1 for D (5 bases). Germline V gene sequence: CDR1 MNHEY, CDR2 SVGEGT. The CDR3 has 18 residues. V was clipped by 0 bases and J by 0 bases, with 12 bases between them. Written as DNA, the CDR3 is TGTGCCAGCAGTTACTCCGACAGCGACAGCTCCTATAATTCACCCCTCCACTTT. Residues: CASSYSDSDSSYNSPLHF.

The chain combines TRBV19 with TRBJ1-2; 8 bases fit TRBD1. This CDR3 has 16 residues. The germline V gene has CDR1 LNHDA and CDR2 SQIVND (reference sequence). V shed 1 base and J 4 bases; nucleotides not matched to a gene: 8. The CDR3 nucleotides read TGTGCCAGTAGTATAGGAGGGACAGGCCACGGCTATGGCTACACCTTC. Translating it yields CASSIGGTGHGYGYTF. Together with reference TRBV19 and TRBJ1-2, the CDR3 gives the full variable domain: DGGITQSPKYLFRKEGQNVTLSCEQNLNHDAMYWYRQDPGQGLRLIYYSQIVNDFQKGDIAEGYSVSREKKESFPLTVTSAQKNPTAFYLCASSIGGTGHGYGYTFGSGTRLTVV.

The chain links TRBV11-2 to TRBJ2-7; the D gene is possibly TRBD2 (6 bases). Germline V gene sequence: CDR1 SGHAT, CDR2 FQNNGV. V gave up 2 bases and J gave up 2 bases, with 10 bases separating them. The CDR3 contains 14 residues. The CDR3 loop reads CASSLTGSAYEQYF. As DNA, the CDR3 is TGTGCCAGCAGCTTAACCGGGAGCGCCTACGAGCAGTACTTC.

This chain connects TRBV28 to TRBJ1-2, with D perhaps matching TRBD1 (5 bases). Germline CDR1 is MDHEN and CDR2 is SYDVKM. Trimming removed 8 bases at V and 7 bases at J, with 11 bases between. The CDR3 loop spans 11 amino acids. CDR3 nucleotides: TGTGCCAGCGGGGCGGGGCGTGGCTACACCTTC. Encoded protein: CASGAGRGYTF.

The CDR3 coding sequence is TGTGCCACCGGACTACTAGCGGGAGGGCGGAATGAGCAGTTCTTC. Residues: CATGLLAGGRNEQFF. V is TRBV24-1 and J is TRBJ2-1; 13 positions match TRBD2. The CDR3 has 15 amino acids. Looked up from germline, CDR1 is KGHDR and CDR2 is SFDVKD. The V segment lost 9 bases and the J segment 7 bases; nucleotides outside the gene matches: 8.

This chain uses TRBV28 with TRBJ1-5; TRBD1 aligns across 8 bases. The trim removed 1 base at V and 4 bases at J, leaving 6 bases unmatched. The germline gives CDR1 MDHEN, CDR2 SYDVKM. The CDR3 is made up of 16 amino acids. The CDR3 DNA sequence: TGTGCCAGCAGTTTATCCAGGGGGCTTTTTAATCAGCCCCAGCATTTT. Amino acid sequence: CASSLSRGLFNQPQHF.

The chain links TRBV9 to TRBJ2-3; 7 nucleotides agree with TRBD2. With V trimmed by 4 bases and J by 1 base, 6 bases remained unmatched. The CDR3 consists of 15 residues. Germline V gene sequence: CDR1 SGDLS, CDR2 YYNGEE. The CDR3 protein is CASSLRGGRTDTQYF. CDR3 DNA sequence: TGTGCCAGCAGCCTCCGCGGGGGACGCACAGATACGCAGTATTTT.

This chain uses TRBV23-1 with TRBJ2-1; weak D call: TRBD1 (5 bases). TRBV23-1 is marked as an open reading frame, function uncertain. Between the trimmed V and J ends, which lost 9 bases and 3 bases, there was a span of 15 bases. The CDR3 runs to 14 residues. In DNA form, the CDR3 reads TGCGCCAGAGGGATGGGGCCACTCTACAATGAGCAGTTCTTC. Protein: CARGMGPLYNEQFF.

Only a few counts were recorded for this clone. CDR3 region: CASSPGLGANVLTF. DNA for the CDR3: TGTGCCAGCAGCCCAGGGCTTGGGGCCAACGTCCTGACTTTC. The rearrangement joins TRBV5-4 to TRBJ2-6; D perhaps matches TRBD1 (5 bases). V lost 4 bases and J 3 bases, leaving 8 bases between the germline ends. The CDR3 totals 14 residues. Germline CDR1 reads SGHNT; CDR2 reads YYREEE (reference sequence).

The rearrangement links TRBV30 to TRBJ1-1, with unresolved D. The V end lost 0 bases, the J end lost 3 bases, and 14 bases lay between the germline ends. Germline CDR1 and CDR2: GTSNPN and SVGIG (reference sequence). This CDR3 region has 15 residues. The DNA of the CDR3 is TGTGCCTGGAGTGTTGTATATCGGTTTTACACTGAAGCTTTCTTT. Protein product: CAWSVVYRFYTEAFF.

This sequence joins TRBV12-3 or TRBV12-4 and TRBJ2-7; possibly TRBD2 for D (6 bases). This CDR3 has 13 amino acids. Trimming stripped 7 bases from V and 3 bases from J, with 13 bases between. The CDR3 protein is CASTQGLLYEQYF. The CDR3 DNA follows: TGTGCCAGCACCCAGGGACTTCTCTACGAGCAGTACTTC.

This chain connects TRBV27 to TRBJ2-3, with TRBD2 matching 7 bases. The germline V gene has CDR1 MNHEY and CDR2 SMNVEV (reference sequence). V shed 7 bases and J 1 base; nucleotides not matched to a gene: 17. The CDR3 has 18 amino acids. The DNA for the CDR3 is TGTGCCAGCAAAAAGGCGGCGGGAGCTGGTCGGGGCACAGATACGCAGTATTTT. This gives the protein CASKKAAGAGRGTDTQYF.

V is TRBV11-2 and J is TRBJ2-2, with 8 bases fitting TRBD2. Unmatched junction bases numbered 7, after V lost 5 bases and J lost 2 bases. This CDR3 has 16 residues. From germline, CDR1 is SGHAT and CDR2 FQNNGV. The CDR3 here is CASSRISGNNTGELFF. CDR3 DNA: TGTGCCAGCAGCCGCATTAGCGGGAACAACACCGGGGAGCTGTTTTTT.

The genes are TRBV19 and TRBJ2-3, with 9 nucleotides matching TRBD1. Germline V gives CDR1 LNHDA, CDR2 SQIVND (reference sequence). The V gene end was trimmed by 8 bases and the J gene end by 3 bases; junction bases not matched to a gene: 3. The CDR3 totals 13 residues. The CDR3 is CASGGTGTDTQYF. In DNA form, the CDR3 reads TGTGCCAGTGGCGGGACAGGGACAGATACGCAGTATTTT.

The chain is built from TRBV5-1 and TRBJ2-5; the D gene is possibly TRBD1 (5 bases). Trimming removed 1 base from V and 4 bases from J, with 14 bases in between. Germline CDR1 reads SGHRS; CDR2 reads YFSETQ. This CDR3 is 15 amino acids long. CDR3 nucleotide sequence: TGCGCCAGCAGCTTGCTCCAGGGATCATCAGAGACCCAGTACTTC. This codes for CASSLLQGSSETQYF.

On this clone: At one of its ends the junction is not consistent with the germline gene, which may arise from a read error. The chain combines TRBV7-7 with TRBJ2-3; D is uncertain. CDR1 SSHAT and CDR2 FNYEAQ come from the germline V gene (reference sequence). The CDR3 spans 15 residues. CDR3 protein: CASSLNVGSTDTQYF. The CDR3 DNA reads as TGTGCTAGCAGCTTAAATGTCGGGAGCACAGATACGCAGTATTTT.

The V and J genes are TRBV18 and TRBJ2-7; 13 positions match TRBD2. V was clipped by 5 bases and J by 5 bases; unmatched bases: 3. Germline loops: CDR1 KGHSH, CDR2 LQKENI. CDR3 length: 14 amino acids. The DNA for the CDR3 is TGTGCCAGCTCATCAACTAGCGGGGGGGACGAGCAGTACTTC. Protein product: CASSSTSGGDEQYF.

V is TRBV4-3 and J is TRBJ1-2; the D is unclear. Trimming shortened V by 2 bases and J by 4 bases, and 14 bases separated the two germline ends. The germline CDR1 and CDR2 sequences are LGHNA and YSLEER. CDR3 length: 15 amino acids. CDR3 in DNA: TGCGCCAGCAGCCAACGGACTGGCTTAGGCTATGGCTACACCTTC. Protein sequence: CASSQRTGLGYGYTF.

V gene TRBV5-1 combines with J gene TRBJ2-7; perhaps TRBD1 as D (5 bases). Trimming cost V 7 bases and J 0 bases, with 14 bases left between them. CDR1 is SGHRS and CDR2 is YFSETQ in the germline V gene. There are 14 residues in the CDR3. This chain's CDR3 is CASRREADSYEQYF. CDR3 DNA sequence: TGCGCCAGCCGCAGGGAAGCCGACTCCTACGAGCAGTACTTC.

The gene calls are TRBV24-1 and TRBJ2-7, with D uncertain. The V end was cut by 5 bases, the J end by 0 bases, with 10 bases between. The CDR3 loop spans 14 amino acids. The V gene's germline CDR1 is KGHDR and CDR2 SFDVKD. CDR3 region: CATSAAGSSYEQYF. The DNA of the CDR3 is TGTGCCACCAGTGCCGCAGGATCCTCCTACGAGCAGTACTTC.

DNA of the CDR3: TGTGCCAGCAGCTTAGGGGGACAGCCCTACGAGCAGTACTTC. Translated: CASSLGGQPYEQYF. The rearrangement links TRBV7-2 to TRBJ2-7; 7 nucleotides agree with TRBD1. This CDR3 spans 14 amino acids. V dropped 1 base and J dropped 2; count of bases not matched to a gene: 2. Germline CDR1 SGHTA, CDR2 FQGNSA.

The rearrangement links TRBV30 to TRBJ1-6; 9 nucleotides align to TRBD1. Germline assignment: CDR1 GTSNPN and CDR2 SVGIG (reference sequence). The CDR3 sequence is 15 residues long. V shed 8 bases and J 0 bases; nucleotides not matched to a gene: 5. CDR3 amino acids: CAGKDRGSYNSPLHF. Here the CDR3 DNA reads TGTGCCGGGAAGGACAGGGGCTCCTATAATTCACCCCTCCACTTT.

This chain uses TRBV19 with TRBJ2-1; tentatively, D is TRBD2 (5 bases). The CDR3 loop spans 14 amino acids. With 0 bases removed from V and 7 bases from J, the gap between germline ends came to 10 bases. The germline gives CDR1 LNHDA, CDR2 SQIVND (reference sequence). CDR3 region: CASSIDSRRNEQFF. CDR3 sequence (DNA): TGTGCCAGTAGTATAGATTCGAGGAGGAATGAGCAGTTCTTC.

The gene calls are TRBV30 and TRBJ1-2; 8 bases align to TRBD1. CDR1 and CDR2 (germline): GTSNPN, SVGIG (reference sequence). The junction had 8 bases not matched to a gene; V was cut back by 0 bases and J by 8 bases. The length of the CDR3 is 14 residues. The CDR3 sequence is CAWSVLQGARGYTF. In DNA, the CDR3 is TGTGCCTGGAGTGTACTTCAGGGGGCGCGAGGCTACACCTTC.

This clone has a single count. The chain employs TRBV19 and TRBJ1-5; 10 bases map to TRBD1. V trimming: 7 bases; J trimming: 4 bases; junction bases outside the gene matches: 7. This CDR3 has 15 residues. In germline, CDR1 is LNHDA, CDR2 SQIVND (reference sequence). CDR3 sequence reads: CASTGQGVSNQPQHF. In nucleotides, the CDR3 is TGTGCCAGTACCGGACAGGGGGTATCTAATCAGCCCCAGCATTTT.

The gene calls are TRBV27 and TRBJ1-5; TRBD1 agrees at 9 bases. The CDR3 is 15 amino acids. CDR1 is MNHEY, CDR2 SMNVEV, per germline (reference sequence). V shed 5 bases, J shed 7 bases, and the junction held 9 bases outside the gene matches. CDR3 DNA sequence: TGTGCCAGCAGTGACAGGGGGAGGGGGATGCAGCCCCAGCATTTT. Residues: CASSDRGRGMQPQHF.

The chain combines TRBV19 with TRBJ1-5, with a possible D match to TRBD1 (5 bases). The CDR3 is 14 residues long. Germline CDR1 and CDR2: LNHDA and SQIVND (reference sequence). Trimming took 3 bases from V and 3 from J, leaving 9 bases between them. The CDR3 DNA sequence: TGTGCCAGTAGTATGGGACTATTCAATCAGCCCCAGCATTTT. Residues: CASSMGLFNQPQHF.

This rearrangement joins TRBV2 to TRBJ2-1; the D is unclear. V shed 0 bases and J shed 7 bases, with 13 bases lying between them. Germline V gives CDR1 SNHLY, CDR2 FYNNEI. The CDR3 spans 15 residues. This chain's CDR3 is CASSEALVRVNEQFF. The CDR3 DNA sequence: TGTGCCAGCAGTGAAGCGCTTGTTCGAGTAAATGAGCAGTTCTTC. The entire variable domain, with the rest obtained from reference TRBV2 and TRBJ2-1, is as follows: EPEVTQTPSHQVTQMGQEVILRCVPISNHLYFYWYRQILGQKVEFLVSFYNNEISEKSEIFDDQFSVERPDGSNFTLKIRSTKLEDSAMYFCASSEALVRVNEQFFGPGTRLTVL.

CDR3 loop: CASSYDRGNSPLHF. CDR3 DNA sequence: TGTGCCAGCAGTTACGACAGGGGGAATTCACCCCTCCACTTT. The rearrangement uses TRBV6-5 and TRBJ1-6; TRBD1 matches 9 bases. The CDR3 extends over 14 amino acids. The trim removed 2 bases at V and 7 bases at J, leaving 0 bases unmatched. CDR1 and CDR2 (germline): MNHEY, SVGAGI.

The genes are TRBV7-2 and TRBJ2-3, with D possibly matching TRBD2 (6 bases). CDR3 size: 14 residues. Trimming removed 4 bases from V and 3 bases from J, with 11 bases in between. The V gene's germline CDR1 is SGHTA and CDR2 FQGNSA. The CDR3 reads CASSSEGRTDTQYF. CDR3 nucleotides: TGTGCCAGCAGCTCGGAGGGCCGGACAGATACGCAGTATTTT.

This clone has only a few counts. This chain links TRBV7-8 with TRBJ2-7, with D perhaps matching TRBD1 (7 bases). V shed 1 base and J shed 2 bases, with 12 bases lying between them. The CDR3 length is 15 residues. Germline CDR1 SGHVS, CDR2 FQNEAQ. Here the CDR3 DNA reads TGTGCCAGCAGCTTAGGAACAGGGGAGGCCTACGAGCAGTACTTC. Translating gives CASSLGTGEAYEQYF.

The chain uses TRBV27 and TRBJ1-6, with D possibly TRBD1 on 5 matching bases. Trimming took off 6 bases at V and 0 bases at J, with 15 bases between the two ends. Germline CDR1 MNHEY, CDR2 SMNVEV (reference sequence). This CDR3 region has 17 residues. In nucleotides, the CDR3 is TGTGCCAGCAGCCCGGGACTGTCGAGCTCCTATAATTCACCCCTCCACTTT. Amino acid sequence: CASSPGLSSSYNSPLHF.